This entry lists 23 T cell receptor beta chains sequenced from one sample in a study of blood T cell repertoires in COVID-19 (dated by TCRdb to the early 2020s). Preparation of the library involved the immunoSEQ multiplex PCR assay. As stored in TCRdb, this immuneACCESS dataset retains in-frame rearrangements with V and J assigned. A fraction of the clones does not appear; measured against another copy, unresolved V genes explain less than half of the discrepancy, and the remainder lacks a known reason. The sample records 72,000 or so clones, nearly 90% of which are singletons. Of the sample, roughly 1.5% is held by the ten largest clones. Specimen: peripheral blood. The receptors come from a man aged 60-69 years with acute or convalescent COVID-19.

This clone was seen more than once but under ten times. The chain has TRBV3-1 (or the pseudogene TRBV3-2) and TRBJ1-6; perhaps TRBD1 as D (5 bases). Trimming took 5 bases from V and 10 from J, leaving 18 bases between them. This CDR3 has 15 residues. The germline V gene encodes CDR1 LGHDT and CDR2 YNNKEL (reference sequence). The CDR3 loop reads CASSNAGGYSSPLHF. The CDR3 DNA is TGTGCCAGCAGCAACGCCGGGGGGTACAGCTCACCCCTCCACTTT.

The chain joins TRBV6-5 to TRBJ1-3; D is undetermined. This CDR3 is built from 13 residues. Per germline, CDR1 MNHEY and CDR2 SVGAGI. Trimming removed 6 bases from V and 4 bases from J, with 10 bases in between. CDR3 sequence reads: CASSSSVGNTIYF. DNA for the CDR3: TGTGCCAGCAGCTCCTCGGTCGGAAACACCATATATTTT.

The chain employs TRBV7-9 and TRBJ2-5; 8 bases map to TRBD1. Losses at the gene ends were 3 bases for V and 5 bases for J; bases not matched to a gene: 17. CDR1 and CDR2 (germline): SEHNR, FQNEAQ (reference sequence). This CDR3 contains 18 residues. The CDR3 bases are TGTGCCAGCAGCTTCGTCCTCTCCGGCAGGGGGCGAGGGGAGACCCAGTACTTC. Translated, it gives CASSFVLSGRGRGETQYF.

This clone appeared a single time. The chain is built from TRBV27 and TRBJ2-7; D gene uncertain. This CDR3 is 15 amino acids long. Germline values: CDR1 MNHEY, CDR2 SMNVEV (reference sequence). Trimming pared 4 bases from V and 0 bases from J, leaving 13 bases between. The CDR3 nucleotides read TGTGCCAGCAGTTCTTTCCAGGCCCCCTCCTACGAGCAGTACTTC. Its translation: CASSSFQAPSYEQYF.

The V and J genes are TRBV2 and TRBJ2-7; no clear D gene. The CDR3 runs to 14 residues. The V gene lost 5 bases and the J gene lost 2 bases, with 13 bases spanning the gap. The germline CDR1 and CDR2 sequences are SNHLY and FYNNEI. Here the CDR3 reads CASSSTSAPYEQYF. As DNA, the CDR3 is TGTGCCAGCAGTTCTACCTCTGCCCCCTACGAGCAGTACTTC. The entire variable domain, with the rest obtained from reference TRBV2 and TRBJ2-7, is as follows: EPEVTQTPSHQVTQMGQEVILRCVPISNHLYFYWYRQILGQKVEFLVSFYNNEISEKSEIFDDQFSVERPDGSNFTLKIRSTKLEDSAMYFCASSSTSAPYEQYFGPGTRLTVT.

This chain joins TRBV5-1 and TRBJ1-1; 7 bases map to TRBD1. This CDR3 has 13 amino acids. V gave up 4 bases and J gave up 6 bases; unmatched junction bases: 6. Germline CDR1 and CDR2: SGHRS and YFSETQ. The CDR3 DNA follows: TGCGCCAGCAGCCCGGGGACAGTCGCTGAAGCTTTCTTT. Translating it yields CASSPGTVAEAFF.

This clone has a single count. Other DNA sequences of this sample code for an identical CDR3. The chain couples TRBV6-1 to TRBJ1-1, with D uncertain. This CDR3 comprises 12 residues. Trimming took off 2 bases at V and 4 bases at J, with 5 bases between the two ends. CDR1 is MNHNS, CDR2 SASEGT, per germline. CDR3 residues: CASSETVTEAFF. The CDR3 DNA is TGTGCCAGCAGTGAAACGGTCACTGAAGCTTTCTTT.

V is TRBV21-1 and J is TRBJ2-1; no DNA check was done on the table's D call, TRBD1. TRBV21-1 is assigned pseudogene status. The CDR3 has 20 residues. In DNA, the CDR3 is TGTGCCACCGAATATTCCCTCTTCCGGGACAGGGGAGAAGGCTACAATGAGCAGTTCTTC. Its protein is CATEYSLFRDRGEGYNEQFF.

The chain links TRBV29-1 to TRBJ1-1, with unresolved D. CDR3 size: 14 residues. Deletions cut 5 bases from V and 0 bases from J, with 13 bases between. The germline V gene encodes CDR1 SQVTM and CDR2 ANQGSEA. CDR3 protein: CSVTGPSLNTEAFF. CDR3 sequence (DNA): TGCAGCGTTACGGGTCCTTCCTTGAACACTGAAGCTTTCTTT.

The chain combines TRBV4-1 with TRBJ1-2; 7 bases agree with TRBD1. V trimming: 4 bases; J trimming: 8 bases; junction bases outside the gene matches: 13. This CDR3 is built from 15 residues. Looked up from germline, CDR1 is MGHRA and CDR2 is YSYEKL. The CDR3 loop reads CASSRGSTGDEGYTF. In DNA form, the CDR3 reads TGCGCCAGCAGCCGAGGATCCACAGGGGATGAGGGCTACACCTTC.

The chain joins TRBV2 to TRBJ1-5, with TRBD1 matching 7 bases. This CDR3 comprises 14 residues. V was pared by 7 bases and J by 0 bases, with 3 bases of the junction left unmatched. Germline-derived CDR1 and CDR2 are SNHLY and FYNNEI. Here the CDR3 reads CASKRTGSNQPQHF. The CDR3 DNA is TGTGCCAGCAAAAGGACAGGTAGCAATCAGCCCCAGCATTTT.

The J gene is TRBJ2-4, the V gene TRBV3-1 (or the pseudogene TRBV3-2); D remains unclear. This CDR3 contains 15 residues. V was shortened by 4 bases and J by 0 bases, with 10 bases between the two germline ends. The germline V gene encodes CDR1 LGHDT and CDR2 YNNKEL (reference sequence). CDR3 protein: CASSRFLLAKNIQYF. The CDR3 DNA follows: TGTGCCAGCAGCCGATTTTTACTAGCCAAAAACATTCAGTACTTC.

The chain couples TRBV15 to TRBJ2-3; a possible D gene is TRBD2 (6 bases). V lost 0 bases and J lost 5, with 12 bases in between. This CDR3 has 15 amino acids. The germline CDR1 and CDR2 sequences are LNHNV and YYDKDF (reference sequence). The CDR3 loop is CATSREAGVVDTQYF. In DNA, the CDR3 is TGTGCCACCAGCAGAGAAGCGGGTGTGGTAGATACGCAGTATTTT. The variable domain in full, completed from reference TRBV15 and TRBJ2-3, reads DAMVIQNPRYQVTQFGKPVTLSCSQTLNHNVMYWYQQKSSQAPKLLFHYYDKDFNNEADTPDNFQSRRPNTSFCFLDIRSPGLGDTAMYLCATSREAGVVDTQYFGPGTRLTVL.

This chain joins TRBV29-1 and TRBJ1-2; TRBD1 matches 9 bases. The junction had 6 bases not matched to a gene; V was cut back by 0 bases and J by 4 bases. CDR3 length equals 15 residues. Looked up from germline, CDR1 is SQVTM and CDR2 is ANQGSEA. CDR3 DNA: TGCAGCGTTGAAGATCAGGGGACAGGGCGCTATGGCTACACCTTC. It yields the protein CSVEDQGTGRYGYTF.

The chain has TRBV2 and TRBJ2-4; TRBD1 might be the D (5 bases). The V gene lost 4 bases and the J gene lost 4 bases, with 8 bases spanning the gap. Looked up from germline, CDR1 is SNHLY and CDR2 is FYNNEI. The CDR3 spans 13 residues. In DNA, the CDR3 is TGTGCCAGCAGTGTGGCAGGGAAAAACATTCAGTACTTC. It codes for CASSVAGKNIQYF.

The chain employs TRBV3-1 (or the pseudogene TRBV3-2) and TRBJ1-2; a weak D match, TRBD1 (5 bases). The CDR3 loop spans 16 amino acids. CDR1 and CDR2 (germline): LGHDT, YNNKEL (reference sequence). Between the trimmed V and J ends, which lost 1 base and 4 bases, there was a span of 16 bases. CDR3 amino acids: CASSQGNGGAAYGYTF. The CDR3 coding sequence is TGTGCCAGCAGCCAAGGAAACGGTGGGGCCGCCTATGGCTACACCTTC.

In this sample, this clone turned up once. V is TRBV19 and J is TRBJ1-2; no clear D. The CDR3 loop spans 13 amino acids. The germline V gene encodes CDR1 LNHDA and CDR2 SQIVND (reference sequence). V shed 8 bases and J shed 5 bases, with 15 bases lying between them. This CDR3 reads CASGHQLSYGYTF. For the CDR3, the DNA is TGTGCCAGTGGTCACCAATTGAGTTATGGCTACACCTTC. The variable domain in full, completed from reference TRBV19 and TRBJ1-2, reads DGGITQSPKYLFRKEGQNVTLSCEQNLNHDAMYWYRQDPGQGLRLIYYSQIVNDFQKGDIAEGYSVSREKKESFPLTVTSAQKNPTAFYLCASGHQLSYGYTFGSGTRLTVV.

This sequence joins TRBV19 and TRBJ1-2; the match to TRBD1 covers 7 bases. CDR1 LNHDA and CDR2 SQIVND come from the germline V gene (reference sequence). With 5 bases clipped from V and 5 bases from J, the junction kept 11 bases outside the gene matches. The CDR3 is 15 residues long. As DNA, the CDR3 is TGTGCCAGTAGTGGGATGGGGGACAGAAGATATGGCTACACCTTC. It yields the protein CASSGMGDRRYGYTF.

The chain carries TRBV24-1 and TRBJ1-3, with 7 positions matching TRBD1. The CDR3 consists of 14 residues. V lost 4 bases to trimming and J lost 7 bases; unmatched junction nucleotides: 6. CDR1 is KGHDR and CDR2 is SFDVKD in the germline V gene. The CDR3 nucleotides read TGTGCCACCAGTGAATCGACAGGGCCGAACACCATATATTTT. Translation gives CATSESTGPNTIYF.

The chain has TRBV3-1 (or the pseudogene TRBV3-2) and TRBJ2-2; 8 nucleotides match TRBD1. After removal of 4 bases from V and 6 bases from J, the junction contained 10 bases not matched to a gene. This CDR3 contains 16 residues. Germline V CDR1 and CDR2: LGHDT, YNNKEL (reference sequence). CDR3 in DNA: TGTGCCAGCAGCCCCCCGGACAGGGCTGATCCCGGGGAGCTGTTTTTT. Encoded protein: CASSPPDRADPGELFF.

The chain joins TRBV2 to TRBJ1-5, with 8 bases fitting TRBD1. The germline V gene has CDR1 SNHLY and CDR2 FYNNEI. The CDR3 spans 13 residues. Trimming at V came to 11 bases and at J to 6 bases, leaving 9 bases not matched to a gene. The CDR3 here is CAGMTGAGQPQHF. The CDR3 region has the DNA TGTGCCGGGATGACAGGGGCCGGTCAGCCCCAGCATTTT. Full variable domain (outside the CDR3, taken from reference TRBV2 and TRBJ1-5): EPEVTQTPSHQVTQMGQEVILRCVPISNHLYFYWYRQILGQKVEFLVSFYNNEISEKSEIFDDQFSVERPDGSNFTLKIRSTKLEDSAMYFCAGMTGAGQPQHFGDGTRLSIL.

The rearrangement joins TRBV2 to TRBJ1-6; 8 positions agree with TRBD1. In germline, CDR1 is SNHLY, CDR2 FYNNEI. Unmatched junction bases numbered 10, after V lost 8 bases and J lost 10 bases. The CDR3 extends over 14 amino acids. CDR3 sequence: CASGQGRDRSPLHF. The CDR3 DNA reads TGTGCCAGCGGACAGGGTAGGGATAGATCACCCCTCCACTTT.

V and J are TRBV5-1 and TRBJ2-3; TRBD1 is a possible D gene (6 bases). The CDR3 is made up of 13 amino acids. V was clipped by 4 bases and J by 5 bases, with 11 bases between them. CDR1 is SGHRS, CDR2 YFSETQ, per germline. This CDR3 is CASSTGSRDTQYF. DNA of the CDR3: TGCGCCAGCAGCACAGGGTCTAGAGATACGCAGTATTTT.